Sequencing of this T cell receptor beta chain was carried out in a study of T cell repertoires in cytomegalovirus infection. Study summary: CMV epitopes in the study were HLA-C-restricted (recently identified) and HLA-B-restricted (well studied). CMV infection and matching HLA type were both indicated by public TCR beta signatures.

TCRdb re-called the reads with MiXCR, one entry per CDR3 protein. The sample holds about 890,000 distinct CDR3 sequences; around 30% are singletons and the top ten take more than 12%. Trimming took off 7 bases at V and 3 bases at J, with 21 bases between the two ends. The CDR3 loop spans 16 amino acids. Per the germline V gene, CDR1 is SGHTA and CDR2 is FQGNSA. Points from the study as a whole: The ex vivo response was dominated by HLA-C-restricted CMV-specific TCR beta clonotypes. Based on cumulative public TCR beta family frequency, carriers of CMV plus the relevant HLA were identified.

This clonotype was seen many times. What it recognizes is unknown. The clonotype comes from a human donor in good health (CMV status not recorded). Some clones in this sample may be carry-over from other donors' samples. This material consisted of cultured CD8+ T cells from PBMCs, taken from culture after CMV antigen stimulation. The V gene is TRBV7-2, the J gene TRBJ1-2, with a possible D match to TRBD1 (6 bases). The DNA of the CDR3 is TGTGCCAGCACTCACAATCCCTCGGCAGGGGACTATGGCTACACCTTC. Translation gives CASTHNPSAGDYGYTF.